This T cell receptor beta chain originates from a study of shared clonotypes between healthy human individuals. The donor cohort consisted entirely of Caucasian adults residing in Nashville, Tennessee. Clones were sequenced by immunoSEQ multiplex PCR, and TCRdb holds only the in-frame ones, with some missing. The data contain under 1,100,000 clones, 65% to 75% of them singletons. To note about this clone: Its cognate antigen is unknown.

General study points: Clonotypes which were not shared had lower generation probabilities than clonotypes that all four donors shared.

The germline V gene encodes CDR1 SEHNR and CDR2 FQNEAQ (reference sequence). The CDR3 sequence is 13 residues long. Trimming cost V 5 bases and J 4 bases, with 11 bases left between them. The TCR sequence derives from a man aged 18-30 years in good health. The chain uses TRBV7-9 and TRBJ2-5; D uncertain. The sequenced material came from memory CD4+ T cells sorted from blood. Subset meaning: CD45RA-negative fraction. The CDR3 DNA sequence: TGTGCCAGCAGCCAAGACCCGTTAGAGACCCAGTACTTC. It specifies CASSQDPLETQYF.